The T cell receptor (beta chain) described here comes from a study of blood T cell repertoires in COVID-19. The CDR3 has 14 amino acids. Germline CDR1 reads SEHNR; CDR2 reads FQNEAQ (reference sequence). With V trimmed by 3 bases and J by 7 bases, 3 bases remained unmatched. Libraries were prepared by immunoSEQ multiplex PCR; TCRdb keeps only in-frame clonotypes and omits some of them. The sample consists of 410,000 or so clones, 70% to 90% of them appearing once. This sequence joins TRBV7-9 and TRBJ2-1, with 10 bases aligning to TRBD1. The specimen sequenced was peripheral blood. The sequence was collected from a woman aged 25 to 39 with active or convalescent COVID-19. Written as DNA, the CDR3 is TGTGCCAGCAGCTTGCCGGGACAGGGGAATGAGCAGTTCTTC. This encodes CASSLPGQGNEQFF.